What follows are 23 T cell receptor beta chains derived from one specimen sequenced in a study of T cell responses to AZD1222 COVID-19 vaccine. The data were produced by immunoSEQ multiplex PCR, yet TCRdb's version contains in-frame clones alone and is incomplete. The sample holds 100,000 to 130,000 clones; 80% to 95% are singletons and the top ten take roughly 6%. The starting material was peripheral blood, obtained 28 days after the second AZD1222 dose. The receptors shown here come from an adult who received the AZD1222 COVID-19 vaccine.

Only one count was recorded for this clone. The chain combines TRBV4-1 with TRBJ1-2; D remains unclear. Germline lookup yields CDR1 MGHRA and CDR2 YSYEKL. The CDR3 length is 14 residues. V lost 3 bases and J lost 4, with 12 bases in between. This CDR3 reads CASSQDEWAYGYTF. CDR3 nucleotide sequence: TGCGCCAGCAGCCAGGACGAGTGGGCCTATGGCTACACCTTC.

The chain uses TRBV5-4 and TRBJ1-2; D possibly corresponds to TRBD1 (5 bases). CDR3 length: 15 residues. V dropped 0 bases and J dropped 8 bases, with 17 bases sitting between them. CDR1 and CDR2 (germline): SGHNT, YYREEE (reference sequence). CDR3 sequence reads: CASSLVLGGGVGYTF. The CDR3 DNA is TGTGCCAGCAGCTTGGTGTTGGGTGGAGGGGTCGGCTACACCTTC.

The chain carries TRBV4-3 and TRBJ1-5; a possible D gene is TRBD1 (6 bases). The CDR3 is 15 amino acids. Trimming cost V 4 bases and J 3 bases, with 13 bases left between them. Germline-derived CDR1 and CDR2 are LGHNA and YSLEER. CDR3 DNA: TGCGCCAGCAGCCTCGGAGGGACACACAATCAGCCCCAGCATTTT. The encoded protein is CASSLGGTHNQPQHF.

The table lists this clone with a count of one. The V gene is TRBV29-1, the J gene TRBJ1-2; the match to TRBD1 covers 8 bases. The CDR3 is 11 amino acids. J lost 6 bases, V lost 6 bases, and 3 bases had no gene match. Germline V gene sequence: CDR1 SQVTM, CDR2 ANQGSEA. CDR3 region: CSVTGGHGYTF. CDR3 in DNA: TGCAGCGTCACAGGGGGTCATGGCTACACCTTC.

The table lists this clone with a count of one. This chain uses TRBV19 with TRBJ1-2, with 11 bases aligning to TRBD1. This CDR3 region has 16 residues. J lost 4 bases, V lost 9 bases, and 13 bases had no gene match. Germline V gene lookup returns CDR1 LNHDA and CDR2 SQIVND (reference sequence). The CDR3 sequence: CARSPGQGVPPYGYTF. In DNA form, the CDR3 reads TGTGCCAGGAGTCCGGGACAGGGGGTGCCTCCCTATGGCTACACCTTC.

V usage is TRBV28 and J usage is TRBJ1-1; tentatively, D is TRBD1 (5 bases). Trimming left V 3 bases short and J 6 bases short, with 11 bases between. Germline V gene sequence: CDR1 MDHEN, CDR2 SYDVKM. This CDR3 spans 13 amino acids. The DNA for the CDR3 is TGTGCCAGCAGTTTGGCGGGGGTGGCTGAAGCTTTCTTT. Residues: CASSLAGVAEAFF.

The rearrangement uses TRBV18 and TRBJ1-1; D may be TRBD1 (5 bases). Trimming pared 3 bases from V and 1 base from J, leaving 15 bases between. Germline V gene sequence: CDR1 KGHSH, CDR2 LQKENI. The CDR3 contains 16 residues. The DNA for the CDR3 is TGTGCCAGCTCACCCCACGGGCCAGGGCCGAACACTGAAGCTTTCTTT. Residues: CASSPHGPGPNTEAFF.

This clone was seen many times. This rearrangement joins TRBV29-1 to TRBJ1-5; unclear D gene. V dropped 6 bases and J dropped 4 bases, with 16 bases sitting between them. CDR1 and CDR2 from the germline V gene are SQVTM and ANQGSEA. The CDR3 is 14 residues long. CDR3 in DNA: TGCAGCGTCAGGCCCGGGCCCGGGAATCAGCCCCAGCATTTT. Amino acids: CSVRPGPGNQPQHF.

The CDR3, as DNA: TGTGCCAGCTCGGGACAGGGACCAACCGGGGAGCTGTTTTTT. This gives the protein CASSGQGPTGELFF. The V and J genes are TRBV18 and TRBJ2-2, with 9 nucleotides matching TRBD1. This CDR3 has 14 amino acids. Germline V gives CDR1 KGHSH, CDR2 LQKENI. With 6 bases clipped from V and 5 bases from J, the junction kept 4 bases outside the gene matches.

This clone was observed a single time. This chain links TRBV19 with TRBJ1-3, with TRBD1 as a possible D gene (5 bases). The CDR3 totals 14 residues. CDR1 LNHDA and CDR2 SQIVND come from the germline V gene (reference sequence). Between the trimmed V and J ends, which lost 6 bases and 1 base, there was a span of 10 bases. The CDR3 region is CASSAGTSGNTIYF. The CDR3 nucleotides are TGTGCCAGTAGCGCCGGGACGTCTGGAAACACCATATATTTT.

This chain uses TRBV6-5 with TRBJ2-2; D is ambiguous. The CDR3 spans 14 residues. Per the germline V gene, CDR1 is MNHEY and CDR2 is SVGAGI. The V end was cut by 6 bases, the J end by 6 bases, with 14 bases between. The CDR3 here is CASSPGGVPGELFF. For the CDR3, the DNA is TGTGCCAGCAGCCCAGGTGGCGTTCCCGGGGAGCTGTTTTTT.

In its sample, this clone was seen once. The chain combines TRBV6-4 with TRBJ1-6; 12 nucleotides align to TRBD1. The germline CDR1 and CDR2 sequences are MRHNA and SNTAGT. V shed 3 bases, J shed 6 bases, and the junction held 0 bases outside the gene matches. The CDR3 runs to 15 residues. This CDR3 is CASSEGQGANSPLHF. The CDR3 bases are TGTGCCAGCAGTGAGGGACAGGGGGCTAATTCACCCCTCCACTTT.

This clone was seen a single time. This chain connects TRBV7-8 to TRBJ2-5, with 9 bases that match TRBD2. V lost 3 bases and J lost 3; bases outside the gene matches: 2. Germline V gene lookup returns CDR1 SGHVS and CDR2 FQNEAQ. The CDR3 covers 14 residues. CDR3 coding DNA: TGTGCCAGCAGCTTTAGCGGGGGAAAAGAGACCCAGTACTTC. It is translated as CASSFSGGKETQYF.

The chain couples TRBV5-1 to TRBJ2-1, with D unresolved. The CDR3 sequence is 14 residues long. Trimming removed 7 bases from V and 2 bases from J, with 13 bases in between. Germline CDR1 reads SGHRS; CDR2 reads YFSETQ. CDR3 sequence (DNA): TGCGCCAGCTACCCGGACGGCACCTACAATGAGCAGTTCTTC. Translating it yields CASYPDGTYNEQFF.

The genes are TRBV19 and TRBJ2-4, with 7 bases that match TRBD2. The ends lost 1 base at V and 7 bases at J; junction bases unmatched: 4. The germline CDR1 and CDR2 sequences are LNHDA and SQIVND (reference sequence). The CDR3 totals 14 residues. The CDR3 coding sequence is TGTGCCAGTAGTATAGTCTACGGGGGGAACATTCAGTACTTC. Amino acid sequence: CASSIVYGGNIQYF. Supplemented by reference TRBV19 and TRBJ2-4, the full variable domain reads DGGITQSPKYLFRKEGQNVTLSCEQNLNHDAMYWYRQDPGQGLRLIYYSQIVNDFQKGDIAEGYSVSREKKESFPLTVTSAQKNPTAFYLCASSIVYGGNIQYFGAGTRLSVL.

This chain uses TRBV7-8 with TRBJ2-3; TRBD2 aligns across 8 bases. The germline V gene encodes CDR1 SGHVS and CDR2 FQNEAQ. The length of the CDR3 is 16 residues. Trimming at V came to 5 bases and at J to 0 bases, leaving 7 bases not matched to a gene. The DNA for the CDR3 is TGTGCCAGCAGCCCCCTTAGCGGGATTAGCACAGATACGCAGTATTTT. It specifies CASSPLSGISTDTQYF.

V and J are TRBV3-1 (or the pseudogene TRBV3-2) and TRBJ2-1; the match to TRBD2 covers 16 bases. V dropped 7 bases and J dropped 7; count of bases not matched to a gene: 16. The CDR3 covers 19 residues. Germline lookup yields CDR1 LGHDT and CDR2 YNNKEL (reference sequence). DNA of the CDR3: TGTGCCAGCACCACGGGACTAGCGGGAGGGCGAAGAAAGGATAATGAGCAGTTCTTC. This codes for CASTTGLAGGRRKDNEQFF.

As DNA, the CDR3 is TGTGCCAGCAGTCCGTGGGGGACTGAAGCTTTCTTT. Translation gives CASSPWGTEAFF. The chain joins TRBV6-2 or TRBV6-3 to TRBJ1-1; a weak D match, TRBD1 (5 bases). V lost 5 bases, J lost 5 bases, and 9 bases lay in between. The CDR3 totals 12 residues. CDR1 and CDR2 (germline): MNHEY, SVGEGT.

The table lists this clone with a few counts. J is TRBJ2-1 and V is TRBV4-2, with D perhaps TRBD1 (5 bases). Trimming took 1 base from V and 0 from J, leaving 7 bases between them. The germline V gene has CDR1 LGHNA and CDR2 YNFKEQ. This CDR3 is built from 15 residues. The DNA for the CDR3 is TGTGCCAGCAGCCAAGGACAGAGCTCCTACAATGAGCAGTTCTTC. This codes for CASSQGQSSYNEQFF.

This chain joins TRBV28 and TRBJ1-2; D is uncertain. V lost 4 bases and J 5 bases, leaving 8 bases between the germline ends. This CDR3 spans 12 amino acids. Germline V gene data show CDR1 as MDHEN and CDR2 as SYDVKM. CDR3 nucleotide sequence: TGTGCCAGCAGTTCCCGAGGTTATGGCTACACCTTC. It codes for CASSSRGYGYTF.

The gene calls are TRBV18 and TRBJ2-3; D unresolved. Trimming took off 3 bases at V and 10 bases at J, with 17 bases between the two ends. Germline CDR1 KGHSH, CDR2 LQKENI. The CDR3 is 14 amino acids. The CDR3 DNA sequence: TGTGCCAGCTCACCTGGTGTTAGCCCTTCTGCGCAGTATTTT. Protein sequence: CASSPGVSPSAQYF.

V gene TRBV6-5 combines with J gene TRBJ1-2; unclear D gene. The CDR3 length is 15 residues. CDR1 MNHEY and CDR2 SVGAGI come from the germline V gene. V was pared by 5 bases and J by 6 bases, with 19 bases between. The DNA of the CDR3 is TGTGCCAGCAGTAGGGAAGGCACCTGGTTGGATGGCTACACCTTC. It is translated as CASSREGTWLDGYTF.

The chain joins TRBV7-2 to TRBJ2-2, with 12 bases matching TRBD2. The junction had 8 bases not matched to a gene; V was cut back by 0 bases and J by 6 bases. Germline CDR1 is SGHTA and CDR2 is FQGNSA. CDR3 size: 18 residues. The CDR3 here is CASSLAFRLAGASGELFF. The CDR3 bases are TGTGCCAGCAGCTTAGCCTTTCGACTAGCGGGGGCCTCCGGGGAGCTGTTTTTT.